This T cell receptor beta chain appears in the sequencing data of a study of cytomegalovirus exposure and HLA in healthy donors. Regarding the study as a whole: Presence/absence analyses treated sequencing depth as roughly uniform across donors. Trimming of TCR beta V- and J-genes showed a link, identified in a later analysis, to a missense DCLRE1C variant.

Vbeta (60) and Jbeta (13) primers were used in the PCR. The method was immunoSEQ multiplex PCR; TCRdb's version includes in-frame clones alone and lacks a portion of them. Counted here are 50,000 to 80,000 clones, roughly 73% occurring once; the ten biggest clones make up more than 4.5%. Donors sampled were nominally healthy, though unrecorded immune exposures were likely. The CDR3 contains 13 residues. V lost 6 bases to trimming and J lost 6 bases, with 12 bases between them. Looked up from germline, CDR1 is KGHSH and CDR2 is LQKENI. For this clone: Its specificity is unknown.

This receptor was identified in a male donor in good health and CMV-seropositive. J is TRBJ1-5 and V is TRBV18; D not certain. Input material: PBMCs. The CDR3 protein is CASSSAFLQPQHF. CDR3 DNA: TGTGCCAGCTCCTCCGCGTTCCTTCAGCCCCAGCATTTT.